This TCR beta chain was sequenced in a study of T cell repertoires in cytomegalovirus infection. Turning to the study itself: Through public TCR beta signatures, both CMV infection and matching HLA type were indicated.

Details on this clonotype: The antigen remains undetermined.

TCRdb re-called the reads through MiXCR, storing one row per CDR3 protein. The data show some 940,000 distinct CDR3 sequences, with less than 40% seen just once and roughly 13% held by the top ten. V was trimmed by 8 bases and J by 1 base, leaving 16 bases between them. The CDR3 contains 15 residues. CDR1 and CDR2 (germline): MNHEY, SMNVEV (reference sequence). The sequencing here drew on cultured CD8+ T cells from PBMCs, taken from culture after CMV antigen stimulation. The sequence came from a human donor in good health (CMV status not recorded). Some clones in this sample may be carry-over from other donors' samples. The chain is built from TRBV27 and TRBJ2-3, with D perhaps matching TRBD2 (6 bases). As DNA, the CDR3 is TGTGCCAGCTGCTTTGGTGGAGGGGGCACAGATACGCAGTATTTT. This gives the protein CASCFGGGGTDTQYF.